This is a list of T cell receptor beta chains from one sample in a study of blood T cell repertoires in COVID-19. Repertoires were generated with immunoSEQ multiplex PCR, while TCRdb's copy carries only in-frame clones and drops some. The data show hundreds of thousands of clones, 75% to 85% seen once. Sequenced material: peripheral blood. The receptors stem from a man aged 50 or older with active or convalescent COVID-19. Both conserved end residues are part of each CDR3.

TRBV30	TRBJ2-1	CAWSKAGTGREQFF
TRBV7-9	TRBJ2-6	CASSDLRRGANVLTF
TRBV19	TRBJ2-1	CASSIAAGGLTNEQFF
TRBV2	TRBJ2-7	CASSEAEATTEQYF
TRBV9	TRBJ1-5	CASSLYQDYSNQPQHF
TRBV6-5	TRBJ2-1	CASSYSRTGLNEQFF
TRBV6-5	TRBJ1-1	CASSYRTTENQAFF
TRBV18	TRBJ1-6	CASSPIPTTGQGNSPLHF
TRBV7-9	TRBJ2-3	CASKGFGGGSTDTQYF
TRBV29-1	TRBJ2-3	CSVEGGPLTDTQYF
TRBV9	TRBJ2-1	CASSVVGSGNEQFF
TRBV5-4	TRBJ2-1	CASSPGTSGKGDEQFF
TRBV7-9	TRBJ1-2	CASSLSGTDRGGYTF
TRBV12-5	TRBJ2-2	CASGLVPLGAGELFF
TRBV3-1/TRBV3-2	TRBJ1-2	CASSHNRGTMGGYTF
TRBV7-2	TRBJ1-1	CASSLSGGYSQTEAFF
TRBV7-8	TRBJ1-3	CASSLPGGAGNTIYF
TRBV4-1	TRBJ2-1	CASSPRDRPGLRDEQFF
TRBV3-1/TRBV3-2	TRBJ1-1	CASSPVQGNTEAFF
TRBV4-2	TRBJ2-2	CASSSSGRGSGELFF
TRBV3-1/TRBV3-2	TRBJ1-2	CASGQNYGYTF
TRBV5-6	TRBJ2-1	CASSSDPGGTSSWFF
TRBV3-1/TRBV3-2	TRBJ2-7	CASSSIAGGPASEQYF
TRBV7-9	TRBJ1-4	CASSAGRGHNEKLFF
TRBV27	TRBJ2-1	CASKLPGQGYNEQFF
TRBV6-5	TRBJ2-7	CASSYSGRGRYEQYF
TRBV19	TRBJ2-1	CASSRVSGEQFF
TRBV20-1	TRBJ2-7	CSAEWSDEQYF
TRBV15	TRBJ2-2	CATSRIPRVSDTGELFF
TRBV7-8	TRBJ2-3	CASSLVEGPTDTQYF
TRBV19	TRBJ2-4	CASSIAGTKNIQYF